These T cell receptor beta chains were read from a single sample in a study of control samples from healthy donors and cancer patients. Here immunoSEQ multiplex PCR was the method, and the copy in TCRdb shows in-frame clones only, minus some. Of approximately 50,000 clones listed, roughly nine tenths are singletons. The sequencing sample was made of PBMCs. The receptors originated from a man between 25 and 39 years old with colorectal cancer. CDR3s include the opening cysteine and the closing phenylalanine or tryptophan.

j_call	v_call	cdr3_aa
TRBJ1-1	TRBV19	CASSHRSTGENTEAFF
TRBJ1-5	TRBV19	CASFSGQGNQPQHF
TRBJ2-2	TRBV13	CASSLEGRTGELFF
TRBJ2-1	TRBV9	CASSAQSGLATFTEQFF
TRBJ2-1	TRBV20-1	CSAPRGYEQFF
TRBJ2-3	TRBV29-1	CSVGTTPQGTDTQYF
TRBJ2-3	TRBV24-1	CATSDQRTGGGSTDTQYF
TRBJ2-7	TRBV20-1	CSASKLAGYEQYF
TRBJ1-5	TRBV6-5	CASSYRDSNQPQHF
TRBJ1-4	TRBV2	CASSERQGYEKLFF
TRBJ2-1	TRBV18	CASSPEPDRVHNEQFF
TRBJ2-1	TRBV6-5	CASSYGGGPIEQFF
TRBJ2-1	TRBV9	CASSRQSGGSYNEQFF
TRBJ2-3	TRBV7-2	CASSLDFGSTDTQYF
TRBJ1-2	TRBV3-1/TRBV3-2	CASSQDYLGPFFNYGYTF
TRBJ2-5	TRBV7-2	CASSLGAGGQETQYF
TRBJ1-6	TRBV5-1	CASRDGLIFNSPLHF
TRBJ1-4	TRBV5-1	CASSPGQGVRPNEKLFF
TRBJ2-2	TRBV6-2/TRBV6-3	CASSPAHGNTGELFF
TRBJ2-3	TRBV5-1	CASSLGGRSPTDTQYF
TRBJ2-7	TRBV2	CASRIGQGTDYEQYF
TRBJ2-3	TRBV5-6	CASSSTGKGIRNTQYF
TRBJ2-5	TRBV5-5	CASSLRDRGWGETQYF
TRBJ1-1	TRBV19	CASSGNRGSNTEAFF
TRBJ2-7	TRBV6-5	CASPLGGCYEQYF
TRBJ2-1	TRBV4-1	CASSQRPGQPDNEQFF
TRBJ2-6	TRBV24-1	CATSDLRGAGANVLTF
TRBJ2-7	TRBV2	CASSEALRVWGLYYEQYF
TRBJ1-6	TRBV19	CASRLAGGVGNSPLHF
TRBJ1-1	TRBV6-1	CASSLQGALTEAFF
TRBJ2-3	TRBV5-6	CASTLDGLVTDTQYF
TRBJ1-2	TRBV11-2	CASSLGAVGESFTF